One sample yielded the 27 T cell receptor beta chains listed below, sequenced in a study of cytomegalovirus exposure and HLA in healthy donors listed by TCRdb under 2017. The library was generated by the immunoSEQ multiplex PCR assay. For the multiplex PCR, a mixture combining 60 forward primers for TCR Vbeta segments and 13 reverse primers for TCR Jbeta segments was used. TCRdb holds this immuneACCESS table with in-frame rearrangements only. Some clones are missing; in checked studies, unresolved V genes explain under half, and the rest has no known cause. The sample table contains 160,000 or so clones; only one count was recorded for roughly 85% of them. The ten largest account for approximately 1.3% of the sample. Input material: PBMCs. Every receptor here comes from a man in his thirties or forties in good health and CMV-seronegative.

This rearrangement joins TRBV7-9 to TRBJ2-7; TRBD1 aligns across 7 bases. Per germline, CDR1 SEHNR and CDR2 FQNEAQ (reference sequence). V dropped 5 bases and J dropped 1; count of bases not matched to a gene: 11. This CDR3 spans 16 amino acids. In DNA, the CDR3 is TGTGCCAGCAGCCCGAGACCGGGACAGCAATCCTACGAGCAGTACTTC. Residues: CASSPRPGQQSYEQYF. Complete variable domain (other parts from reference TRBV7-9 and TRBJ2-7): DTGVSQNPRHKITKRGQNVTFRCDPISEHNRLYWYRQTLGQGPEFLTYFQNEAQLEKSRLLSDRFSAERPKGSFSTLEIQRTEQGDSAMYLCASSPRPGQQSYEQYFGPGTRLTVT.

The rearrangement links TRBV6-1 to TRBJ2-1; 9 positions agree with TRBD1. Trimming cost V 4 bases and J 5 bases; bases outside gene matches: 9. The CDR3 extends over 16 amino acids. Germline CDR1 MNHNS, CDR2 SASEGT. The CDR3 spells CASSAPGTGIHNEQFF. The CDR3 bases are TGTGCCAGCAGTGCCCCCGGGACAGGGATCCACAATGAGCAGTTCTTC.

This sequence joins TRBV25-1 and TRBJ2-2, with D maybe TRBD2 (6 bases). Deletions cut 6 bases from V and 4 bases from J, with 18 bases between. CDR3 length equals 16 residues. Germline lookup yields CDR1 MGHDK and CDR2 SYGVNS. CDR3 in amino acids: CASSLAGPGVTGELFF. CDR3 in DNA: TGTGCCAGCAGCCTCGCGGGGCCAGGTGTCACCGGGGAGCTGTTTTTT. The full variable domain, completed using reference TRBV25-1 and TRBJ2-2, is EADIYQTPRYLVIGTGKKITLECSQTMGHDKMYWYQQDPGMELHLIHYSYGVNSTEKGDLSSESTVSRIRTEHFPLTLESARPSHTSQYLCASSLAGPGVTGELFFGEGSRLTVL.

CDR3 DNA: TGTGCCAGTGTCGACATGCTCTATGGCTACACCTTC. Encoded protein: CASVDMLYGYTF. V and J are TRBV19 and TRBJ1-2; D is undetermined. CDR1 LNHDA and CDR2 SQIVND come from the germline V gene (reference sequence). Trimming shortened V by 8 bases and J by 4 bases, and 11 bases separated the two germline ends. CDR3 length equals 12 residues.

This clone has a single count. The chain links TRBV6-1 to TRBJ1-1; 7 bases fit TRBD1. Trimming cost V 3 bases and J 6 bases; bases outside gene matches: 13. The germline CDR1 and CDR2 sequences are MNHNS and SASEGT. CDR3 size: 16 residues. As DNA, the CDR3 is TGTGCCAGCAGTGATAAAGGACAGGCGCTGCGAGCTGAAGCTTTCTTT. It is translated as CASSDKGQALRAEAFF.

CDR3 DNA: TGTGCCTGGAGTTTAGCGGGAGGGGAACAAGAGACCCAGTACTTC. Translated, it gives CAWSLAGGEQETQYF. This chain uses TRBV30 with TRBJ2-5, with 11 bases that match TRBD2. V lost 2 bases and J lost 2; bases outside the gene matches: 4. Germline V lookup: CDR1 GTSNPN, CDR2 SVGIG (reference sequence). The CDR3 length is 15 residues.

The chain carries TRBV4-1 and TRBJ1-3, with 7 bases aligning to TRBD1. Germline CDR1 MGHRA, CDR2 YSYEKL. V gave up 3 bases and J gave up 1 base; unmatched junction bases: 3. The length of the CDR3 is 15 residues. DNA of the CDR3: TGCGCCAGCAGCCATGGACAGGCTTCTGGAAACACCATATATTTT. Translating it yields CASSHGQASGNTIYF.

The chain combines TRBV27 with TRBJ1-2, with D uncertain. This CDR3 is built from 15 residues. Germline CDR1 is MNHEY and CDR2 is SMNVEV (reference sequence). Trimming pared 3 bases from V and 1 base from J, leaving 12 bases between. Here the CDR3 reads CASSLYLGVNYGYTF. In nucleotides, the CDR3 is TGTGCCAGCAGTTTGTACCTCGGGGTTAACTATGGCTACACCTTC.

A single count supports this clone. The chain employs TRBV4-3 and TRBJ2-2, with 8 nucleotides matching TRBD1. The ends lost 1 base at V and 1 base at J; junction bases unmatched: 5. The germline V gene has CDR1 LGHNA and CDR2 YSLEER. The CDR3 runs 17 residues. CDR3 sequence reads: CASSQVHGQGNTGELFF. In nucleotides, the CDR3 is TGCGCCAGCAGCCAAGTACACGGACAGGGGAACACCGGGGAGCTGTTTTTT.

V gene TRBV7-9 combines with J gene TRBJ1-4; 8 nucleotides agree with TRBD1. Per germline, CDR1 SEHNR and CDR2 FQNEAQ (reference sequence). Trimming at V came to 5 bases and at J to 2 bases, leaving 7 bases not matched to a gene. The CDR3 is 16 residues long. The CDR3 reads CASSLRGRKTNEKLFF. CDR3 nucleotides: TGTGCCAGCAGCCTCAGGGGGCGGAAGACTAATGAAAAACTGTTTTTT.

The gene calls are TRBV29-1 and TRBJ1-6, with a weak D call TRBD1 (6 bases). CDR3 length equals 13 residues. Germline CDR1 is SQVTM and CDR2 is ANQGSEA. V gave up 6 bases and J gave up 7 bases, with 13 bases separating them. This chain's CDR3 is CSVVDSLNSPLHF. CDR3 DNA sequence: TGCAGCGTCGTGGACAGTCTCAATTCACCCCTCCACTTT.

The chain couples TRBV7-2 to TRBJ2-5, with 7 bases fitting TRBD1. Trimming removed 4 bases from V and 1 base from J; junction bases left unmatched: 6. There are 15 residues in the CDR3. Germline V gives CDR1 SGHTA, CDR2 FQGNSA. CDR3 DNA: TGTGCCAGCAGCTCACCACAGGGGCCCCAAGAGACCCAGTACTTC. It is translated as CASSSPQGPQETQYF.

V usage is TRBV6-6 and J usage is TRBJ1-2, with 7 nucleotides matching TRBD1. CDR3 length: 14 residues. The J segment lost 1 base and the V segment lost 6 bases, leaving 5 bases of the junction unmatched. Germline values: CDR1 MNHNY, CDR2 SVGAGI (reference sequence). The CDR3 here is CASRLRDSNYGYTF. The CDR3 DNA sequence: TGTGCCAGCAGACTTCGGGACAGTAACTATGGCTACACCTTC.

V is TRBV30 and J is TRBJ1-3; perhaps TRBD1 as D (5 bases). V gave up 5 bases and J gave up 0 bases, with 20 bases separating them. CDR1 GTSNPN and CDR2 SVGIG come from the germline V gene (reference sequence). The CDR3 runs to 17 residues. CDR3 loop: CAWGAPGQFFSGNTIYF. The CDR3 DNA reads TGTGCCTGGGGGGCACCCGGGCAGTTCTTCTCTGGAAACACCATATATTTT.

The chain recombines TRBV30 with TRBJ2-6, with 8 bases lining up with TRBD2. The CDR3 is 15 amino acids. With 5 bases clipped from V and 4 bases from J, the junction kept 7 bases outside the gene matches. Germline values: CDR1 GTSNPN, CDR2 SVGIG (reference sequence). The CDR3 DNA is TGTGCCTGGCGCTCTCGGGGGGGCGGGGCCAACGTCCTGACTTTC. It is translated as CAWRSRGGGANVLTF.

In the case of this clone: The identical CDR3 is also encoded by other nucleotide sequences in the sample. V gene TRBV18 combines with J gene TRBJ1-1, with 8 bases lining up with TRBD1. The CDR3 sequence is 14 residues long. Germline assignment: CDR1 KGHSH and CDR2 LQKENI. Unmatched junction bases numbered 1, after V lost 3 bases and J lost 1 base. Here the CDR3 reads CASSPGQGNTEAFF. CDR3 in DNA: TGTGCCAGCTCACCCGGACAGGGGAACACTGAAGCTTTCTTT.

This chain joins TRBV2 and TRBJ2-2, with D uncertain. CDR1 and CDR2 from the germline V gene are SNHLY and FYNNEI. V was cut by 1 base and J by 6 bases, with 3 bases left in between. The length of the CDR3 is 12 residues. CDR3 region: CASSEVAGELFF. In nucleotides, the CDR3 is TGTGCCAGCAGTGAAGTCGCCGGGGAGCTGTTTTTT.

The sample holds one count of this clone. The V and J genes are TRBV4-1 and TRBJ1-2; D gene ambiguous. CDR1 is MGHRA, CDR2 YSYEKL, per germline. V was pared by 0 bases and J by 7 bases, with 18 bases between. This CDR3 spans 16 amino acids. The CDR3 sequence: CASSQELVGVLFGYTF. CDR3 bases: TGCGCCAGCAGCCAAGAGCTCGTCGGGGTGCTCTTTGGCTACACCTTC.

This clone was observed a few times. This chain connects TRBV7-2 to TRBJ2-7; D is possibly TRBD1 (5 bases). Germline V CDR1 and CDR2: SGHTA, FQGNSA. The CDR3 has 12 residues. Trimming took off 5 bases at V and 7 bases at J, with 12 bases between the two ends. CDR3 DNA: TGTGCCAGCAGCACACAGGCGTGGGAGCAGTACTTC. It yields the protein CASSTQAWEQYF.

The rearrangement uses TRBV7-9 and TRBJ2-3, with D maybe TRBD2 (5 bases). The CDR3 runs 13 residues. V lost 4 bases and J lost 3, with 8 bases in between. Germline CDR1 SEHNR, CDR2 FQNEAQ (reference sequence). CDR3 nucleotide sequence: TGTGCCAGCAGCTCCAGGACTACAGATACGCAGTATTTT. Translated: CASSSRTTDTQYF.

This rearrangement joins TRBV14 to TRBJ1-2, with D unclear. Trimming took 0 bases from V and 3 from J, leaving 17 bases between them. The germline CDR1 and CDR2 sequences are SGHDN and FVKESK. The CDR3 has 17 amino acids. The CDR3 is CASSQDGGLKSYYGYTF. The CDR3 nucleotides read TGTGCCAGCAGCCAAGATGGAGGACTCAAAAGCTACTATGGCTACACCTTC.

The V call is TRBV4-1, the J call TRBJ2-4; D is perhaps TRBD2 (5 bases). The ends were cut back, 0 bases at V and 8 bases at J, with 17 bases in the middle. CDR1 and CDR2 (germline): MGHRA, YSYEKL. This CDR3 region has 16 residues. The CDR3 region has the DNA TGCGCCAGCAGCCAAGAAATCACGGACTTAAGGGACATTCAGTACTTC. Protein product: CASSQEITDLRDIQYF.

This clone was counted once. The chain recombines TRBV5-1 with TRBJ2-7, with D perhaps matching TRBD2 (5 bases). Trimming removed 5 bases at V and 3 bases at J, with 18 bases between. From germline, CDR1 is SGHRS and CDR2 YFSETQ. The CDR3 is made up of 15 amino acids. The CDR3 region is CASSPLEGGVYEQYF. The CDR3 nucleotides are TGCGCCAGCAGTCCCCTAGAGGGCGGAGTCTACGAGCAGTACTTC.

This sequence joins TRBV10-1 and TRBJ2-2; TRBD1 might be the D (5 bases). Germline assignment: CDR1 WNHNN and CDR2 SYGVQD (reference sequence). The CDR3 covers 12 residues. Trimming stripped 8 bases from V and 3 bases from J, with 7 bases between. The CDR3 DNA is TGCGCCAGCGAAGGGGACACCGGGGAGCTGTTTTTT. Its protein product is CASEGDTGELFF.

This chain joins TRBV5-6 and TRBJ2-7, with 11 bases aligning to TRBD1. Germline lookup yields CDR1 SGHDT and CDR2 YYEEEE. The CDR3 has 15 residues. The V segment lost 3 bases and the J segment 5 bases; nucleotides outside the gene matches: 7. CDR3 region: CASSWAGQGGNEQYF. The DNA of the CDR3 is TGTGCCAGCAGCTGGGCGGGACAGGGGGGCAACGAGCAGTACTTC.

This chain connects TRBV4-3 to TRBJ2-7; TRBD1 matches 10 bases. The CDR3 is 17 amino acids. The germline gives CDR1 LGHNA, CDR2 YSLEER. The V segment lost 4 bases and the J segment 1 base; nucleotides outside the gene matches: 10. The CDR3 region is CASSPPWDRGPSYEQYF. DNA for the CDR3: TGCGCCAGCAGCCCGCCCTGGGACAGGGGACCTTCCTACGAGCAGTACTTC.

The chain joins TRBV28 to TRBJ1-1; the match to TRBD1 covers 9 bases. This CDR3 contains 17 residues. Germline V gene data show CDR1 as MDHEN and CDR2 as SYDVKM. Unmatched junction bases numbered 10, after V lost 4 bases and J lost 1 base. This CDR3 reads CASSSPQLTGGNTEAFF. The CDR3 region has the DNA TGTGCCAGCAGTTCACCACAACTGACAGGGGGGAACACTGAAGCTTTCTTT.